This T cell receptor (beta chain) derives from a study of blood T cell repertoires in COVID-19. Background on the study: COVID-19 samples from acute and convalescent phases originated in the United States, Italy and Spain. In each case, the material was cDNA or gDNA derived from T cells, B-cell-depleted T cells, or PBMCs.

The CDR3 is 13 residues long. V lost 3 bases and J lost 8, with 12 bases in between. Original handling: The assay estimated nucleated cells by amplifying reference gene primers. Assay: immunoSEQ multiplex PCR; the TCRdb copy retains only in-frame clones and omits some. Clonal size and the V and J genes are those of that table, whereas D and trimming came from the DNA. This sample yields roughly 200,000 clones, of which around 85% are seen a single time; roughly 12% belongs to the top ten. The sequenced sample consisted of peripheral blood. This chain links TRBV12-3 or TRBV12-4 with TRBJ2-3; the D gene is possibly TRBD2 (6 bases). The receptor was isolated from a man aged 45 to 65 who had recovered from COVID-19. Here the CDR3 DNA reads TGTGCCAGCAGTTTGACTAGTCTGGGTACGCAGTATTTT. It translates to CASSLTSLGTQYF.